What follows describes a single T cell receptor (beta chain). The method was immunoSEQ multiplex PCR; TCRdb's version includes in-frame clones alone and lacks a portion of them. The sample carries 46,000 or so clones, 93% recorded once. The CDR3 has 15 amino acids. The junction had 9 bases not matched to a gene; V was cut back by 5 bases and J by 4 bases. The V gene's germline CDR1 is GTSNPN and CDR2 SVGIG (reference sequence). The data were obtained in a study of T cell changes during pregnancy in multiple sclerosis. The rearrangement uses TRBV30 and TRBJ2-7; 12 nucleotides align to TRBD2. The receptor's source is a female donor with multiple sclerosis, enrolled in a pregnancy study. The specimen was CD8+ T cells from peripheral blood mononuclear cells, collected after pregnancy. DNA of the CDR3: TGTGCCTGGTCTAGTAGGACTAGCGGGATATACGAGCAGTACTTC. Translated: CAWSSRTSGIYEQYF. The full variable domain, rest sourced from reference TRBV30 and TRBJ2-7, is SQTIHQWPATLVQPVGSPLSLECTVEGTSNPNLYWYRQAAGRGLQLLFYSVGIGQISSEVPQNLSASRPQDRQFILSSKKLLLSDSGFYLCAWSSRTSGIYEQYFGPGTRLTVT.